These 29 T cell receptor beta chains came from one sample sequenced in a study of blood T cells in healthy people across ages. A J-beta primer mix and a sample-barcoded 5' primer were used in a second PCR of about 7 to 12 cycles. MiXCR was run by TCRdb on the 5' RACE reads, yielding one entry per CDR3 protein. The data hold around 1,900,000 distinct CDR3 sequences, with 39% observed a single time. Sequencing was performed on blood. Every receptor here comes from a human donor in good health.

J is TRBJ2-7 and V is TRBV10-3; D remains ambiguous. V dropped 4 bases and J dropped 5 bases, with 15 bases sitting between them. CDR1 is ENHRY and CDR2 is SYGVKD in the germline V gene. The CDR3 sequence is 14 residues long. CDR3 region: CAISAGFGLDEQYF. The CDR3 region has the DNA TGTGCCATCAGTGCCGGCTTCGGCTTGGACGAGCAGTACTTC.

J is TRBJ2-3 and V is TRBV2; D is unresolved. CDR1 and CDR2 (germline): SNHLY, FYNNEI. This CDR3 is 14 amino acids long. The ends were cut back, 8 bases at V and 1 base at J, with 13 bases in the middle. CDR3 amino acids: CASGRPTGTDTQYF. The CDR3 region has the DNA TGTGCCAGCGGACGACCCACAGGCACAGATACGCAGTATTTT.

Note on this clonotype: A far larger clone is off by one base, so a read error is likely. CDR3 sequence: CASSSTGYSYTF. The CDR3 DNA follows: TGTGCCAGCAGCTCGACAGGGTATAGCTACACCTTC. V is TRBV7-2 and J is TRBJ1-2, with TRBD1 matching 7 bases. CDR3 length: 12 residues. CDR1 is SGHTA, CDR2 FQGNSA, per germline. The ends lost 4 bases at V and 9 bases at J; junction bases unmatched: 5.

The V call is TRBV29-1, the J call TRBJ1-2, with 7 bases aligning to TRBD1. The V gene's germline CDR1 is SQVTM and CDR2 ANQGSEA. The CDR3 extends over 14 amino acids. V gave up 3 bases and J gave up 4 bases; unmatched junction bases: 8. CDR3 protein: CSVDVTGRSYGYTF. CDR3 DNA sequence: TGCAGCGTTGATGTGACAGGGAGGTCCTATGGCTACACCTTC.

This clonotype was counted a few times. The rearrangement links TRBV12-3 or TRBV12-4 to TRBJ1-1; D perhaps matches TRBD1 (5 bases). This CDR3 has 16 residues. V shed 4 bases and J shed 4 bases, with 19 bases lying between them. Written as DNA, the CDR3 is TGTGCCAGCAGTTCCCCCCACGGGGGGGGGAGCACTGAAGCTTTCTTT. Residues: CASSSPHGGGSTEAFF.

This clonotype has just a few counts. The chain is built from TRBV4-2 and TRBJ2-5, with 7 bases fitting TRBD1. The CDR3 loop spans 16 amino acids. The V gene end was trimmed by 4 bases and the J gene end by 4 bases; junction bases not matched to a gene: 12. In germline, CDR1 is LGHNA, CDR2 YNFKEQ. The CDR3 nucleotides read TGTGCCAGCAGCCCGTTCCCGACAGGGAGTAGAGAGACCCAGTACTTC. Amino acid sequence: CASSPFPTGSRETQYF.

This clonotype turned up a few times. This CDR3 reads CASSTGRGFSGELFF. CDR3 nucleotide sequence: TGTGCCAGCAGCACGGGAAGGGGGTTTTCCGGGGAGCTGTTTTTT. The chain links TRBV7-2 to TRBJ2-2; a weak D match, TRBD1 (6 bases). Germline V CDR1 and CDR2: SGHTA, FQGNSA. V lost 5 bases to trimming and J lost 6 bases, with 16 bases between them. This CDR3 contains 15 residues.

V usage is TRBV29-1 and J usage is TRBJ1-4, with TRBD1 as a possible D gene (6 bases). The V end lost 5 bases, the J end lost 8 bases, and 15 bases lay between the germline ends. CDR1 is SQVTM and CDR2 is ANQGSEA in the germline V gene. CDR3 size: 13 residues. The CDR3 nucleotides are TGCAGCGTTCGAACAGGGCAGAGGGAAAAACTGTTTTTT. Protein product: CSVRTGQREKLFF.

The rearrangement uses TRBV5-1 and TRBJ1-2, with D possibly matching TRBD1 (5 bases). CDR3 length: 14 residues. V was clipped by 0 bases and J by 7 bases, with 13 bases between them. CDR1 is SGHRS and CDR2 is YFSETQ in the germline V gene. Here the CDR3 DNA reads TGCGCCAGCAGCTTGGACGGTGGGGGTTCTGGCTACACCTTC. This sequence encodes CASSLDGGGSGYTF. The complete variable domain, with remaining parts taken from reference TRBV5-1 and TRBJ1-2, reads KAGVTQTPRYLIKTRGQQVTLSCSPISGHRSVSWYQQTPGQGLQFLFEYFSETQRNKGNFPGRFSGRQFSNSRSEMNVSTLELGDSALYLCASSLDGGGSGYTFGSGTRLTVV.

The chain uses TRBV20-1 and TRBJ1-5, with D tentatively TRBD1 (6 bases). Germline V gene data show CDR1 as DFQATT and CDR2 as SNEGSKA (reference sequence). The CDR3 has 13 residues. V was trimmed by 1 base and J by 6 bases, leaving 10 bases between them. CDR3 bases: TGCAGTGCTAGAGGCAGGGGTAGTCAGCCCCAGCATTTT. This codes for CSARGRGSQPQHF.

There are a few counts of this clonotype. The CDR3 spells CASSSDGVDQPQHF. In DNA, the CDR3 is TGTGCCAGCAGCTCTGACGGAGTTGATCAGCCCCAGCATTTT. The chain uses TRBV7-8 and TRBJ1-5; no clear D. The CDR3 extends over 14 amino acids. V was shortened by 4 bases and J by 5 bases, with 12 bases between the two germline ends. Germline V lookup: CDR1 SGHVS, CDR2 FQNEAQ.

This clonotype was detected only a few times. The chain recombines TRBV12-3 or TRBV12-4 with TRBJ1-2, with 9 bases aligning to TRBD1. The CDR3 sequence is 18 residues long. Trimming at V came to 2 bases and at J to 5 bases, leaving 15 bases not matched to a gene. The CDR3 DNA is TGTGCCAGCAGTTTATATGACGACAGGGGGGATTTCGGGTATGGCTACACCTTC. It encodes CASSLYDDRGDFGYGYTF.

The chain joins TRBV20-1 to TRBJ2-7; D tentatively fits TRBD1 or TRBD2 (6 bases each). The germline gives CDR1 DFQATT, CDR2 SNEGSKA (reference sequence). Trimming cost V 6 bases and J 4 bases, with 22 bases left between them. CDR3 length equals 15 residues. The CDR3 is CSADLTGAAGYEQYF. CDR3 in DNA: TGCAGTGCCGACTTGACGGGGGCCGCAGGATACGAGCAGTACTTC.

This chain links TRBV12-3 or TRBV12-4 with TRBJ2-3; TRBD2 is a possible D gene (5 bases). V lost 10 bases and J lost 1, with 12 bases in between. The CDR3 loop spans 13 amino acids. DNA for the CDR3: TGTGCCATACCGGACTGGCGCACAGATACGCAGTATTTT. Its protein product is CAIPDWRTDTQYF.

The J gene is TRBJ2-1, the V gene TRBV12-3 or TRBV12-4, with D possibly called TRBD1 or TRBD2 (5 bases each). CDR3 length: 18 amino acids. The V end was cut by 1 base, the J end by 4 bases, with 20 bases between. The CDR3 DNA is TGTGCCAGCAGTTTAGTGGTTTCAAGAACTAGGGGTTACAATGAGCAGTTCTTC. Translated: CASSLVVSRTRGYNEQFF.

The chain recombines TRBV9 with TRBJ1-1, with D perhaps TRBD1 (6 bases). This CDR3 region has 15 residues. Germline CDR1 reads SGDLS; CDR2 reads YYNGEE. Trimming left V 6 bases short and J 0 bases short, with 15 bases between. As DNA, the CDR3 is TGTGCCAGCAATGGGGGCCGGACAGTGAACACTGAAGCTTTCTTT. Protein sequence: CASNGGRTVNTEAFF.

This chain links TRBV20-1 with TRBJ2-1; TRBD1 aligns across 8 bases. There are 15 residues in the CDR3. The germline V gene has CDR1 DFQATT and CDR2 SNEGSKA (reference sequence). V trimming: 3 bases; J trimming: 6 bases; junction bases outside the gene matches: 10. The CDR3 here is CSASPLDRVANEQFF. CDR3 nucleotide sequence: TGCAGTGCTAGCCCGTTGGACAGGGTGGCCAATGAGCAGTTCTTC.

The gene calls are TRBV20-1 and TRBJ1-2, with a weak D call TRBD1 (5 bases). The CDR3 runs to 12 residues. Germline V gene lookup returns CDR1 DFQATT and CDR2 SNEGSKA (reference sequence). Trimming removed 6 bases from V and 8 bases from J, with 16 bases in between. The DNA for the CDR3 is TGCAGTGCCGTCTTCGCGGGGGAAGGCTACACCTTC. It encodes CSAVFAGEGYTF.

The chain joins TRBV7-9 to TRBJ2-7; no clear D. The J call may be incorrect, as the DNA end agrees better with TRBJ2-5. The CDR3 consists of 14 residues. Per germline, CDR1 SEHNR and CDR2 FQNEAQ (reference sequence). CDR3 in amino acids: CASSFFVRQETQYF. CDR3 nucleotide sequence: TGTGCCAGCAGCTTCTTCGTGCGGCAAGAGACCCAGTACTTC.

This rearrangement joins TRBV6-2 or TRBV6-3 to TRBJ2-2; 8 bases align to TRBD2. This CDR3 has 15 residues. With 6 bases clipped from V and 3 bases from J, the junction kept 6 bases outside the gene matches. Germline V gives CDR1 MNHEY, CDR2 SVGEGT. CDR3 nucleotide sequence: TGTGCCAGCAGGCGCGGGGGGTTGGACACCGGGGAGCTGTTTTTT. Amino acids: CASRRGGLDTGELFF.

This chain uses TRBV20-1 with TRBJ2-3, with a tentative D call TRBD2 (6 bases). Germline assignment: CDR1 DFQATT and CDR2 SNEGSKA (reference sequence). With 5 bases removed from V and 0 bases from J, the gap between germline ends came to 15 bases. The CDR3 is 15 residues long. The CDR3 loop reads CSAGIPGLSTDTQYF. The CDR3 DNA sequence: TGCAGTGCTGGGATCCCGGGACTCAGCACAGATACGCAGTATTTT.

This clonotype came up a few times. V is TRBV7-2 and J is TRBJ2-5; 7 positions agree with TRBD1. V lost 0 bases, J lost 4 bases, and 5 bases stayed unmatched. Germline lookup yields CDR1 SGHTA and CDR2 FQGNSA. The CDR3 runs 15 residues. The CDR3 protein is CASSLALDRPETQYF. In DNA, the CDR3 is TGTGCCAGCAGCTTAGCGTTGGACAGGCCAGAGACCCAGTACTTC.

In this sample, this clonotype turned up a few times. The junction departs from germline at one end; a sequencing error may be responsible. V gene TRBV29-1 combines with J gene TRBJ2-4; possibly TRBD2 for D (6 bases). This CDR3 has 13 residues. Germline V gene data show CDR1 as SQVTM and CDR2 as ANQGSEA. This CDR3 is CSVRTLAKTIQYF. CDR3 nucleotide sequence: TGCAGCGTCCGAACACTAGCCAAAACCATTCAGTACTTC.

This clonotype was detected a few times. V is TRBV7-8 and J is TRBJ1-5; 7 bases line up with TRBD1. J gave up 5 bases and V 3 bases, and 7 bases lay outside the gene matches. Germline V CDR1 and CDR2: SGHVS, FQNEAQ. CDR3 length: 15 amino acids. The CDR3 here is CASSFGGDSYQPQHF. In DNA form, the CDR3 reads TGTGCCAGCAGCTTTGGGGGGGACAGTTATCAGCCCCAGCATTTT.

J is TRBJ1-2 and V is TRBV16; no clear D. The CDR3 spans 16 residues. Germline V gene lookup returns CDR1 KGHSY and CDR2 FQNENV. Trimming shortened V by 2 bases and J by 5 bases, and 18 bases separated the two germline ends. The CDR3 spells CASSQRSRQVGYGYTF. CDR3 nucleotide sequence: TGTGCCAGCAGCCAACGAAGCCGACAAGTTGGGTATGGCTACACCTTC.

V gene TRBV7-3 combines with J gene TRBJ2-6; 8 bases are shared with TRBD1. This CDR3 comprises 18 residues. With 6 bases clipped from V and 4 bases from J, the junction kept 14 bases outside the gene matches. The germline V gene encodes CDR1 SGHTA and CDR2 FQGTGA. Here the CDR3 reads CASRKNPQGVRGANVLTF. In nucleotides, the CDR3 is TGTGCCAGCAGGAAAAACCCACAGGGGGTACGAGGGGCCAACGTCCTGACTTTC.

The chain carries TRBV30 and TRBJ2-3, with TRBD2 matching over 11 bases. The CDR3 totals 16 residues. Germline V gene data show CDR1 as GTSNPN and CDR2 as SVGIG (reference sequence). Unmatched junction bases numbered 6, after V lost 2 bases and J lost 2 bases. The chain's CDR3 is CAWSTGTSGYTDTQYF. CDR3 DNA sequence: TGTGCCTGGAGTACAGGGACTAGCGGTTACACAGATACGCAGTATTTT.

The chain employs TRBV20-1 and TRBJ1-4; TRBD1 agrees at 7 bases. V lost 5 bases and J lost 7; bases outside the gene matches: 13. CDR1 and CDR2 (germline): DFQATT, SNEGSKA (reference sequence). The CDR3 loop spans 15 amino acids. The CDR3 region has the DNA TGCAGTGCTTTCAAAGACAGGGAGGGAGGTGAAAAACTGTTTTTT. Protein sequence: CSAFKDREGGEKLFF.

The rearrangement joins TRBV12-3 or TRBV12-4 to TRBJ2-1, with TRBD1 matching 7 bases. The CDR3 spans 15 residues. After removal of 6 bases from V and 4 bases from J, the junction contained 9 bases not matched to a gene. CDR3: CASSPDRVGYNEQFF. The CDR3 nucleotides read TGTGCCAGCAGCCCCGACAGGGTTGGATACAATGAGCAGTTCTTC.